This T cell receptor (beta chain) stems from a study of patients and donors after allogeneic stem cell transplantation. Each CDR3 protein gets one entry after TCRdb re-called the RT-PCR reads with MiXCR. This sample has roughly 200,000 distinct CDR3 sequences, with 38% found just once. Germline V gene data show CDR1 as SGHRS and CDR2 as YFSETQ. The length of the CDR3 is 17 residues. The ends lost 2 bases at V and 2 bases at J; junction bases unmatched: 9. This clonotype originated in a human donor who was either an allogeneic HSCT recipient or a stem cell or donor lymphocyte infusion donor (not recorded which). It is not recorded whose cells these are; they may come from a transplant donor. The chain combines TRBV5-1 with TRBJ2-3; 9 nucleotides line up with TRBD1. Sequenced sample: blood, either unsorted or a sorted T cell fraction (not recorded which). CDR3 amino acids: CASSFRGTGFNTDTQYF. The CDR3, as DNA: TGCGCCAGCAGCTTCCGGGGGACAGGGTTTAACACAGATACGCAGTATTTT.